The count of the clone carrying this TCR beta chain is one. The table came from immunoSEQ multiplex PCR; TCRdb's copy has only in-frame clones and leaves some out. The data contain roughly 250,000 clones, around nine tenths of them seen just once; the ten biggest clones take up about 2.1%. The data stem from a study of blood T cell repertoires in COVID-19. Overall study context: Acute-phase and convalescent COVID-19 samples originated in the United States, Italy and Spain. From T cells, B-cell-depleted T cells, or PBMCs came the material, which was cDNA or gDNA.

Germline CDR1 SGHAT, CDR2 FQDESV (reference sequence). The CDR3 runs 15 residues. With V trimmed by 2 bases and J by 1 base, 2 bases remained unmatched. Sequencing used peripheral blood. The source is a woman in her thirties or forties who had recovered from COVID-19. V and J are TRBV11-1 and TRBJ2-1, with 7 bases lining up with TRBD2. The chain's CDR3 is CASSLWRESYNEQFF. Here the CDR3 DNA reads TGTGCCAGCAGCTTATGGCGGGAGTCCTACAATGAGCAGTTCTTC. The whole variable domain, filled in from reference TRBV11-1 and TRBJ2-1, reads EAEVAQSPRYKITEKSQAVAFWCDPISGHATLYWYRQILGQGPELLVQFQDESVVDDSQLPKDRFSAERLKGVDSTLKIQPAELGDSAMYLCASSLWRESYNEQFFGPGTRLTVL.